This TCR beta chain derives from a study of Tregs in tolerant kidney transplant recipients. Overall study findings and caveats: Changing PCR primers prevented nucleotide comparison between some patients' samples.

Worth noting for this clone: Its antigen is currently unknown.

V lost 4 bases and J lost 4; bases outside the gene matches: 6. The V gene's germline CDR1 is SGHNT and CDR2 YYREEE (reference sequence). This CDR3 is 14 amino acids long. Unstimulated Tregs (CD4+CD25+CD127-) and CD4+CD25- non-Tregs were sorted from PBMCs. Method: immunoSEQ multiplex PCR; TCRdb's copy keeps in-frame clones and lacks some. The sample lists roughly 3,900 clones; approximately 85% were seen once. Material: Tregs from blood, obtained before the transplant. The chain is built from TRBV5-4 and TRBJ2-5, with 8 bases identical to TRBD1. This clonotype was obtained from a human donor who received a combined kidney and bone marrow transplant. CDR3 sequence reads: CASSKGQGGETQYF. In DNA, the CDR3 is TGTGCCAGCAGCAAAGGACAGGGAGGAGAGACCCAGTACTTC.